A selection of T cell receptor beta chains follows, all from one sample in a study of blood T cell repertoires in COVID-19. Only in-frame clones appear in the TCRdb table, and some are missing; sequencing was by immunoSEQ multiplex PCR. The table shows 150,000 to 200,000 clones, with approximately 88% occurring only once. Sequenced sample: PBMCs or T cells enriched from blood (not recorded which). The source of these receptors is a woman aged 55-75 years who had recovered from COVID-19. Both conserved end residues are part of each CDR3. The D gene is left open where the match is weak. Clone size is not always given. Where it is, it says once, few, many or a class for expanded clones.

j_call v_call d_call clone_size cdr3_nt cdr3_aa
TRBJ2-5 TRBV5-1 NA NA TGCGCCAGTAGCCTTCCGGGACAAGAGACCCAGTACTTC CASSLPGQETQYF
TRBJ1-2 TRBV19 TRBD1 NA TGTGCCAGTAGTATGGGGACAGTCCTTAACTATGGCTACACCTTC CASSMGTVLNYGYTF
TRBJ1-5 TRBV5-1 NA NA TGCGCCAGCAGCTTGACAGGGCACAATCAGCCCCAGCATTTT CASSLTGHNQPQHF
TRBJ2-2 TRBV2 NA few TGTGCCAGCAGTGCCGACAGCCTCAAGAACACCGGGGAGCTGTTTTTT CASSADSLKNTGELFF
TRBJ2-7 TRBV7-3 NA NA TGTGCCAGCAGCTTAGGCGGCAACTACGAGCAGTACTTC CASSLGGNYEQYF
TRBJ2-1 TRBV20-1 NA NA TGCAGTGCCAACGGGGACAATGAGCAGTTCTTC CSANGDNEQFF
TRBJ2-7 TRBV5-4 TRBD2 NA TGTGCCAGCAGCCCCGGACTAGCGGGGAGAACCTACGAGCAGTACTTC CASSPGLAGRTYEQYF
TRBJ2-3 TRBV6-5 TRBD1 NA TGTGCCAGCAGTTGGGACAGGGGACCCACAGATACGCAGTATTTT CASSWDRGPTDTQYF
TRBJ1-5 TRBV30 NA NA TGTGCCTGGAGCGTAGGTTTCGGAGGACAGCCCCAGCATTTT CAWSVGFGGQPQHF
TRBJ2-5 TRBV5-1 TRBD2 NA TGCGCCAGCAGTACGACTAGCGTGAAGACCCAGTACTTC CASSTTSVKTQYF
TRBJ2-7 TRBV5-1 NA few TGCGCCAGCAGCTTGCAGGGAATCAACGAGCAGTACTTC CASSLQGINEQYF
TRBJ1-5 TRBV19 TRBD1 NA TGTGCCAGTAAGGACAGGTCCTATCAGCCCCAGCATTTT CASKDRSYQPQHF
TRBJ1-2 TRBV2 NA NA TGTGCCAGCATGGGGAGGGCCATTAACTATGGCTACACCTTC CASMGRAINYGYTF
TRBJ2-7 TRBV6-5 TRBD2 NA TGTGCCAGCAGGCTTAGCGGGGAATCCTACGAGCAGTACTTC CASRLSGESYEQYF
TRBJ1-4 TRBV10-3 NA NA TGTGCCATCAAGAAGGGGGTAGATGATGAAAAACTGTTTTTT CAIKKGVDDEKLFF
TRBJ1-2 TRBV28 NA few TGTGCCAGCAGTTTATCCGGAGATGGCTACACCTTC CASSLSGDGYTF
TRBJ2-2 TRBV30 NA NA TGTGCCTGGAGTGCCTACAGGGTAACCGGGGAGCTGTTTTTT CAWSAYRVTGELFF
TRBJ2-7 TRBV5-4 NA NA TGTGCCAGCAGCTTTTCGGGACTCCCCTACGAGCAGTACTTC CASSFSGLPYEQYF
TRBJ2-7 TRBV3-1/TRBV3-2 NA NA TGTGCCAGCAGCCTGATACTGCCCTACGAGCAGTACTTC CASSLILPYEQYF
TRBJ1-5 TRBV18 NA NA TGTGCCAGCTCCTATGGGCAGGCAAGGGGGCAGCCCCAGCATTTT CASSYGQARGQPQHF
TRBJ2-7 TRBV29-1 TRBD2 NA TGCAGCGTGGCCTTGACTAGCGTCGAGCAGTACTTC CSVALTSVEQYF
TRBJ1-1 TRBV5-5 TRBD1 NA TGTGCCAGCAGCTTCGGGACAGTGAACACTGAAGCTTTCTTT CASSFGTVNTEAFF
TRBJ1-1 TRBV6-5 NA NA TGTGCCAGCAGCACCGCCCGGTGGAACACTGAAGCTTTCTTT CASSTARWNTEAFF
TRBJ1-1 TRBV4-1 NA NA TGCGCCAGCAGCCAAGTCAGTGTTAACAGGGCACTATTCACTGAAGCTTTCTTT CASSQVSVNRALFTEAFF
TRBJ2-2 TRBV5-1 NA NA TGCGCCAGCAGCTTGGACGGGGTTAGCGGGGAGCTGTTTTTT CASSLDGVSGELFF
TRBJ2-3 TRBV5-1 TRBD1 NA TGCGCCAGCAGCCCAGGGGGCGCCGGAGATACGCAGTATTTT CASSPGGAGDTQYF
TRBJ2-7 TRBV30 NA once TGTGCCTTGACTAGAGGTTTCTCCTACGAGCAGTACTTC CALTRGFSYEQYF
TRBJ2-3 TRBV21-1 NA NA TGTGCCAGCAGCTCCCGCGGGGCAGATACGCAGTATTTT CASSSRGADTQYF
TRBJ2-1 TRBV4-1 NA NA TGCGCCAGCAGCCAGCCCGGAGAGGGTTGGGAGCAGTTCTTC CASSQPGEGWEQFF
TRBJ2-3 TRBV5-1 TRBD1 NA TGCGCCAGCAGAGGGGACAGGGGGACTAGCACAGATACGCAGTATTTT CASRGDRGTSTDTQYF
TRBJ2-1 TRBV4-2 NA NA TGTGCCAGCAGCCAAGCCCCCCGACTACGAATTTACAATGAGCAGTTCTTC CASSQAPRLRIYNEQFF
TRBJ2-2 TRBV2 TRBD2 once TGTGCCAGCACGACACTAGCGGGATTCGGGGAGCTGTTTTTT CASTTLAGFGELFF
TRBJ1-1 TRBV5-1 TRBD1 NA TGCGCCAGCAGCTTGATGGGACAGTTGAACACTGAAGCTTTCTTT CASSLMGQLNTEAFF
TRBJ2-1 TRBV9 TRBD2 NA TGTGCCAGCAGCGATAACCCGGGAGGTTCCTACAATGAGCAGTTCTTC CASSDNPGGSYNEQFF
TRBJ1-1 TRBV5-1 NA NA TGCGCCAGCAGCTTGACACAGAACACTGAAGCTTTCTTT CASSLTQNTEAFF
TRBJ2-2 TRBV29-1 NA NA TGCAGCGGCTTACAGGGAATGGGGGAGCTGTTTTTT CSGLQGMGELFF
TRBJ1-3 TRBV7-9 NA few TGTGCCAGCAGCCACCCCGTAGGAGGGCTAGCTGGAAACACCATATATTTT CASSHPVGGLAGNTIYF